These 5 T cell receptor beta chains were sequenced from one sample in a study of T cell changes during pregnancy in multiple sclerosis (dated 2019 in TCRdb). The method behind the library was the immunoSEQ multiplex PCR assay. TCRdb mirrors the immuneACCESS table, restricted to in-frame sequences. Some clones are absent from its copies; in checked studies, under half trace to an unresolved V gene, and the reason for the others is unknown. For this sample there are fewer than 55,000 clones; around 92% appear just once. The ten largest clones take up 1% to 1.5% of the sample. Sequencing was performed on peripheral blood. The receptors come from a female donor with multiple sclerosis, enrolled in a pregnancy study.

In this sample, this clone turned up a few times. V is TRBV5-4 and J is TRBJ2-3; D perhaps matches TRBD1 (5 bases). V gave up 5 bases and J gave up 2 bases, with 12 bases separating them. Germline CDR1 and CDR2: SGHNT and YYREEE (reference sequence). CDR3 length equals 14 residues. CDR3 loop: CASRSDTDTDTQYF. CDR3 nucleotide sequence: TGTGCCAGCAGGTCGGACACGGACACAGATACGCAGTATTTT. The whole variable domain, remainder taken from reference TRBV5-4 and TRBJ2-3, is ETGVTQSPTHLIKTRGQQVTLRCSSQSGHNTVSWYQQALGQGPQFIFQYYREEENGRGNFPPRFSGLQFPNYSSELNVNALELDDSALYLCASRSDTDTDTQYFGPGTRLTVL.

The V call is TRBV2, the J call TRBJ1-1, with 7 positions matching TRBD1. With 8 bases clipped from V and 2 bases from J, the junction kept 5 bases outside the gene matches. There are 13 residues in the CDR3. Germline CDR1 is SNHLY and CDR2 is FYNNEI. The CDR3 sequence is CASGVGGNTEAFF. As DNA, the CDR3 is TGTGCCAGCGGCGTAGGGGGCAACACTGAAGCTTTCTTT.

A single count supports this clone. The chain has TRBV6-7 and TRBJ2-1, with D unresolved. TRBV6-7 is assigned to the ORF class and has an uncertain function. V dropped 6 bases and J dropped 5 bases, with 11 bases sitting between them. The CDR3 sequence is 13 residues long. The DNA for the CDR3 is TGTGCCAGCAGCCCGAGGCCCCACAATGAGCAGTTCTTC. Its translation is CASSPRPHNEQFF.

This sequence joins TRBV2 and TRBJ1-3; TRBD1 might be the D (5 bases). V lost 4 bases to trimming and J lost 2 bases, with 12 bases between them. CDR3 length equals 15 residues. CDR1 is SNHLY and CDR2 is FYNNEI in the germline V gene. This CDR3 reads CASSVRRGAGNTIYF. The CDR3, as DNA: TGTGCCAGCAGTGTCCGTCGAGGGGCTGGAAACACCATATATTTT.

The chain carries TRBV27 and TRBJ2-1, with no clear D. Between the trimmed V and J ends, which lost 5 bases and 4 bases, there was a span of 3 bases. In germline, CDR1 is MNHEY, CDR2 SMNVEV (reference sequence). The CDR3 spans 11 residues. The CDR3 spells CASSEYNEQFF. The CDR3 nucleotides read TGTGCCAGCAGTGAGTACAATGAGCAGTTCTTC.